The 25 T cell receptor beta chains below all came from one sample that was sequenced in a study of T cell responses to AZD1222 COVID-19 vaccine. Profiled with immunoSEQ multiplex PCR; TCRdb holds only in-frame clones, not every one. The sample yields around 130,000 clones, 89% seen once. Material: peripheral blood, obtained on day 0 of AZD1222 vaccination. These receptors originate from an adult in good health.

This clone occurred once. The CDR3 nucleotides are TGTGCCAGCAGCTTATTAAGCCTCTCCTACGAGCAGTACTTC. Protein sequence: CASSLLSLSYEQYF. The chain is built from TRBV13 and TRBJ2-7; D gene ambiguous. Germline CDR1 is PRHDT and CDR2 is FYEKMQ (reference sequence). The CDR3 contains 14 residues. V was cut by 2 bases and J by 0 bases, with 8 bases left in between. Full variable domain (remainder filled in from reference TRBV13 and TRBJ2-7): AAGVIQSPRHLIKEKRETATLKCYPIPRHDTVYWYQQGPGQDPQFLISFYEKMQSDKGSIPDRFSAQQFSDYHSELNMSSLELGDSALYFCASSLLSLSYEQYFGPGTRLTVT.

J is TRBJ2-3 and V is TRBV9; D gene uncertain. The CDR3 covers 15 residues. Germline V CDR1 and CDR2: SGDLS, YYNGEE. V was shortened by 0 bases and J by 5 bases, with 13 bases between the two germline ends. The CDR3 DNA reads as TGTGCCAGCAGCGTAGTAGGTGGGGTACTAGATACGCAGTATTTT. It yields the protein CASSVVGGVLDTQYF.

The chain uses TRBV6-5 and TRBJ1-6, with D maybe TRBD1 (5 bases). Germline V gives CDR1 MNHEY, CDR2 SVGAGI. V lost 9 bases, J lost 4 bases, and 16 bases lay in between. The CDR3 contains 15 residues. The CDR3 DNA follows: TGTGCCAGTGAGCAGGGAGAGAGATATAATTCACCCCTCCACTTT. This translates into CASEQGERYNSPLHF.

In DNA form, the CDR3 reads TGTGCCAGCAGATCCAATACAGGGGCCCCCTACGAGCAGTACTTC. Residues: CASRSNTGAPYEQYF. The genes are TRBV11-2 and TRBJ2-7, with 7 bases lining up with TRBD1. Trimming took 6 bases from V and 2 from J; bases not matched to a gene: 10. In germline, CDR1 is SGHAT, CDR2 FQNNGV. This CDR3 comprises 15 residues.

This clone was observed once. The rearrangement links TRBV11-1 to TRBJ1-3; D remains unclear. CDR1 is SGHAT and CDR2 is FQDESV in the germline V gene (reference sequence). Deletions cut 7 bases from V and 2 bases from J, with 9 bases between. This CDR3 contains 13 residues. CDR3 loop: CASNRHPGNTIYF. The DNA for the CDR3 is TGTGCCAGCAACCGACACCCTGGAAACACCATATATTTT. Using reference TRBV11-1 and TRBJ1-3 for the parts outside the CDR3, the full variable domain is EAEVAQSPRYKITEKSQAVAFWCDPISGHATLYWYRQILGQGPELLVQFQDESVVDDSQLPKDRFSAERLKGVDSTLKIQPAELGDSAMYLCASNRHPGNTIYFGEGSWLTVV.

The genes are TRBV6-5 and TRBJ1-1; D is uncertain. CDR3 length equals 13 residues. With 6 bases removed from V and 1 base from J, the gap between germline ends came to 9 bases. Germline loops: CDR1 MNHEY, CDR2 SVGAGI. The CDR3: CASRVHPNTEAFF. The CDR3 region has the DNA TGTGCCAGCAGGGTTCACCCGAACACTGAAGCTTTCTTT.

The V and J genes are TRBV6-5 and TRBJ2-1; 8 nucleotides line up with TRBD1. The trim removed 2 bases at V and 6 bases at J, leaving 9 bases unmatched. The germline V gene encodes CDR1 MNHEY and CDR2 SVGAGI. CDR3 length: 16 residues. The CDR3 reads CASSYAPDRVGNEQFF. For the CDR3, the DNA is TGTGCCAGCAGTTACGCGCCGGACAGGGTGGGCAATGAGCAGTTCTTC.

The chain combines TRBV24-1 with TRBJ2-5; 7 bases map to TRBD2. Germline loops: CDR1 KGHDR, CDR2 SFDVKD. The CDR3 length is 15 residues. Unmatched junction bases numbered 9, after V lost 4 bases and J lost 5 bases. CDR3 in amino acids: CATSDPGEGRETQYF. CDR3 bases: TGTGCCACCAGTGACCCCGGGGAGGGACGGGAGACCCAGTACTTC.

V is TRBV2 and J is TRBJ2-1, with 7 positions matching TRBD2. V was pared by 7 bases and J by 6 bases, with 9 bases of the junction left unmatched. Germline V lookup: CDR1 SNHLY, CDR2 FYNNEI. The CDR3 totals 14 residues. Here the CDR3 reads CASIGLADINEQFF. The DNA for the CDR3 is TGTGCCAGCATAGGGCTAGCGGATATCAATGAGCAGTTCTTC. Full variable domain (remainder filled in from reference TRBV2 and TRBJ2-1): EPEVTQTPSHQVTQMGQEVILRCVPISNHLYFYWYRQILGQKVEFLVSFYNNEISEKSEIFDDQFSVERPDGSNFTLKIRSTKLEDSAMYFCASIGLADINEQFFGPGTRLTVL.

This clone was counted only a few times. The V and J genes are TRBV2 and TRBJ2-7; 9 bases fit TRBD2. With V trimmed by 2 bases and J by 4 bases, 6 bases remained unmatched. Germline CDR1 is SNHLY and CDR2 is FYNNEI. CDR3 length: 15 amino acids. The CDR3 DNA is TGTGCCAGCAGTGAAAACGGCGGGAGGGGATACGAGCAGTACTTC. Protein sequence: CASSENGGRGYEQYF. The whole variable domain, remainder taken from reference TRBV2 and TRBJ2-7, is EPEVTQTPSHQVTQMGQEVILRCVPISNHLYFYWYRQILGQKVEFLVSFYNNEISEKSEIFDDQFSVERPDGSNFTLKIRSTKLEDSAMYFCASSENGGRGYEQYFGPGTRLTVT.

Only one count was recorded for this clone. J is TRBJ1-6 and V is TRBV9, with D hard to call. The CDR3 runs to 15 residues. Deletions cut 0 bases from V and 3 bases from J, with 7 bases between. The V gene's germline CDR1 is SGDLS and CDR2 YYNGEE. The CDR3 is CASSVGASYNSPLHF. The CDR3 nucleotides read TGTGCCAGCAGCGTAGGGGCAAGCTATAATTCACCCCTCCACTTT.

The chain is built from TRBV6-1 and TRBJ1-1; 9 positions match TRBD1. CDR1 and CDR2 (germline): MNHNS, SASEGT. The CDR3 runs 16 residues. J was trimmed by 7 bases and V by 2 bases; bases with no gene match: 11. CDR3 sequence: CASSERGQGREDEAFF. Written as DNA, the CDR3 is TGTGCCAGCAGTGAAAGGGGACAGGGCCGGGAAGATGAAGCTTTCTTT.

Only one count was recorded for this clone. The chain employs TRBV23-1 and TRBJ2-2; the match to TRBD1 covers 8 bases. TRBV23-1 is placed among ORFs of uncertain function. This CDR3 is 16 amino acids long. V lost 3 bases to trimming and J lost 3 bases; unmatched junction nucleotides: 6. CDR3 in amino acids: CASSQWTGSDTGELFF. The CDR3 coding sequence is TGCGCCAGCAGTCAGTGGACAGGGTCGGACACCGGGGAGCTGTTTTTT.

The chain has TRBV6-5 and TRBJ2-5; 7 nucleotides match TRBD1. The CDR3 loop spans 13 amino acids. Trimming cost V 6 bases and J 4 bases; bases outside gene matches: 5. The germline CDR1 and CDR2 sequences are MNHEY and SVGAGI. As DNA, the CDR3 is TGTGCCAGCAGCTACGACAGGGCAGAGACCCAGTACTTC. Translating gives CASSYDRAETQYF.

This chain links TRBV5-1 with TRBJ1-3; no clear D gene. The CDR3 covers 14 residues. Trimming left V 4 bases short and J 0 bases short, with 8 bases between. CDR1 and CDR2 from the germline V gene are SGHRS and YFSETQ. CDR3 protein: CASSPRASGNTIYF. CDR3 DNA sequence: TGCGCCAGCAGCCCGCGGGCCTCTGGAAACACCATATATTTT. The full variable domain, completed using reference TRBV5-1 and TRBJ1-3, is KAGVTQTPRYLIKTRGQQVTLSCSPISGHRSVSWYQQTPGQGLQFLFEYFSETQRNKGNFPGRFSGRQFSNSRSEMNVSTLELGDSALYLCASSPRASGNTIYFGEGSWLTVV.

This clone appeared once. This rearrangement joins TRBV11-1 to TRBJ2-3; no clear D. The CDR3 length is 14 residues. Trimming cost V 5 bases and J 1 base, with 10 bases left between them. Germline lookup yields CDR1 SGHAT and CDR2 FQDESV (reference sequence). The CDR3 region is CASSLRAGTDTQYF. The CDR3 bases are TGTGCCAGCAGCCTCCGGGCCGGCACAGATACGCAGTATTTT. The variable domain in full, with the rest retrieved from reference TRBV11-1 and TRBJ2-3, is EAEVAQSPRYKITEKSQAVAFWCDPISGHATLYWYRQILGQGPELLVQFQDESVVDDSQLPKDRFSAERLKGVDSTLKIQPAELGDSAMYLCASSLRAGTDTQYFGPGTRLTVL.

In its sample, this clone was seen once. The chain employs TRBV11-2 and TRBJ2-7, with 8 bases lining up with TRBD2. Germline values: CDR1 SGHAT, CDR2 FQNNGV. This CDR3 region has 14 residues. J gave up 2 bases and V 5 bases, and 5 bases lay outside the gene matches. This CDR3 reads CASSPWTSPYEQYF. The CDR3 coding sequence is TGTGCCAGCAGCCCTTGGACTAGCCCCTACGAGCAGTACTTC.

This sequence joins TRBV5-6 and TRBJ2-4; TRBD1 matches at 8 bases. CDR3 size: 15 residues. Germline loops: CDR1 SGHDT, CDR2 YYEEEE. V lost 4 bases to trimming and J lost 6 bases; unmatched junction nucleotides: 9. In nucleotides, the CDR3 is TGTGCCAGCAGCGAGGACAGGGAAAGGGTAAACATTCAGTACTTC. Translating it yields CASSEDRERVNIQYF.

The chain uses TRBV14 and TRBJ2-2; TRBD2 might be the D (5 bases). CDR1 and CDR2 from the germline V gene are SGHDN and FVKESK. The CDR3 has 14 residues. The V end lost 0 bases, the J end lost 7 bases, and 9 bases lay between the germline ends. The CDR3, as DNA: TGTGCCAGCAGCCAAGAAAGAGGGTTCGGGGAGCTGTTTTTT. Amino acids: CASSQERGFGELFF.

This CDR3 reads CASSWGTGNYEQYF. DNA for the CDR3: TGTGCCAGCAGCTGGGGGACAGGGAACTACGAGCAGTACTTC. The chain is built from TRBV7-9 and TRBJ2-7; 9 nucleotides line up with TRBD1. V trimming: 4 bases; J trimming: 3 bases; junction bases outside the gene matches: 4. Germline-derived CDR1 and CDR2 are SEHNR and FQNEAQ (reference sequence). The CDR3 runs 14 residues.

As DNA, the CDR3 is TGTGCCAGCACCCCGGGCGGCTACGGCTACACCTTC. Translation: CASTPGGYGYTF. The chain uses TRBV6-5 and TRBJ1-2; D is unclear. CDR1 and CDR2 from the germline V gene are MNHEY and SVGAGI. Trimming stripped 7 bases from V and 8 bases from J, with 14 bases between. CDR3 length: 12 residues.

The table lists this clone with a count of one. The chain combines TRBV6-5 with TRBJ2-1; 9 bases are a match to TRBD2. Per germline, CDR1 MNHEY and CDR2 SVGAGI. The CDR3 loop spans 15 amino acids. The V and J ends lost 6 bases and 5 bases, in that order; junction bases with no gene match: 8. The CDR3 bases are TGTGCCAGCAGCCAACGGACTAGCGAGGACAATGAGCAGTTCTTC. Amino acid sequence: CASSQRTSEDNEQFF.

The J gene is TRBJ2-5, the V gene TRBV29-1, with a possible D match to TRBD1 (5 bases). V lost 7 bases to trimming and J lost 4 bases, with 10 bases between them. This CDR3 contains 11 residues. Germline V gene data show CDR1 as SQVTM and CDR2 as ANQGSEA. CDR3 nucleotides: TGCAGCGACAGGTGGGGAGAGACCCAGTACTTC. Its protein is CSDRWGETQYF.

J is TRBJ2-7 and V is TRBV5-4; TRBD2 aligns across 7 bases. Germline V lookup: CDR1 SGHNT, CDR2 YYREEE (reference sequence). V shed 3 bases, J shed 1 base, and the junction held 1 base outside the gene matches. CDR3 length equals 13 residues. CDR3 sequence reads: CASSSSGSYEQYF. CDR3 nucleotides: TGTGCCAGCAGCTCTAGCGGATCCTACGAGCAGTACTTC.

The V call is TRBV27, the J call TRBJ1-5; 7 bases align to TRBD1. The J segment lost 4 bases and the V segment lost 5 bases, leaving 8 bases of the junction unmatched. CDR1 is MNHEY, CDR2 SMNVEV, per germline (reference sequence). The CDR3 spans 15 residues. The CDR3 is CASSTRGRGNQPQHF. CDR3 DNA: TGTGCCAGCAGTACAAGGGGGCGAGGGAATCAGCCCCAGCATTTT.